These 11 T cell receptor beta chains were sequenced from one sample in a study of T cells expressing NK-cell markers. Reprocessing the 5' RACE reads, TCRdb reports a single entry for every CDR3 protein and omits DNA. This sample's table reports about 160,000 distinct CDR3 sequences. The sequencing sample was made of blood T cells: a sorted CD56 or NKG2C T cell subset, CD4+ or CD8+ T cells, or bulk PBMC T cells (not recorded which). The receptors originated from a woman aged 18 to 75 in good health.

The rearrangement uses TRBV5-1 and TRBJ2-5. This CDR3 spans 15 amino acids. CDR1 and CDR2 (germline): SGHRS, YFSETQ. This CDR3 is CASSPGDRQRETQYF.

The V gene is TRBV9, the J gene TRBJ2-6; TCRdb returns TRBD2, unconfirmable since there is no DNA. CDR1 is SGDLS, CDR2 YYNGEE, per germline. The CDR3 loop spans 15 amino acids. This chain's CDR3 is CASSGGREEANVLTF.

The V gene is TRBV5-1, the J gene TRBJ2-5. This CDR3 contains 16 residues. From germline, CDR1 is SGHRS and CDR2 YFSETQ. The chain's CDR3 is CASSLYATTVQETQYF.

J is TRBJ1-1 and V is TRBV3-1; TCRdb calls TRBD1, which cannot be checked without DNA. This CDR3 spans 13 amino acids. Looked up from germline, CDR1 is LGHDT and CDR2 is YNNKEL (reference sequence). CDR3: CASSQESTGVAFF.

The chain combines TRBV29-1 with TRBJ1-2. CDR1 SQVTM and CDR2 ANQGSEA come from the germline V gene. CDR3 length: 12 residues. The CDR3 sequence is CSVVLSDYGYTF.

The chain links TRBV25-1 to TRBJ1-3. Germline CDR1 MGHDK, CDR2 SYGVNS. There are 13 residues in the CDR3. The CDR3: CASSWDTGNTIYF.

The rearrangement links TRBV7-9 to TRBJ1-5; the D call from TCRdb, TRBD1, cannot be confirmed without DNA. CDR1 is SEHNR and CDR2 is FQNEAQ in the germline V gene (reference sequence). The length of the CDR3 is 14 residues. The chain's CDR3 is CASRGQGSNQPQHF.

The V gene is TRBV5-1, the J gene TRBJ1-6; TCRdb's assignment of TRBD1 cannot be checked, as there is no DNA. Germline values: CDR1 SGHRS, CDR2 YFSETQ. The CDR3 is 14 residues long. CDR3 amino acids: CASSWTVDNSPLHF.

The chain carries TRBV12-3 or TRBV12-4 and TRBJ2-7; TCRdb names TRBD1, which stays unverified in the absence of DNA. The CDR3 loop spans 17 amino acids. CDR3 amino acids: CASSLGRVAPLSYEQYF.

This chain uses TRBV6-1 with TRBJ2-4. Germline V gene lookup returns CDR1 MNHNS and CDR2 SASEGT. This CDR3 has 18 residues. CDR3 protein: CASSEGGINLLAKNIQYF.

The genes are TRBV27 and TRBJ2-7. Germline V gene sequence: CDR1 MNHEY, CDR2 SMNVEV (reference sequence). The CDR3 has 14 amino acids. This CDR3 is CASSYRGDSYEQYF.